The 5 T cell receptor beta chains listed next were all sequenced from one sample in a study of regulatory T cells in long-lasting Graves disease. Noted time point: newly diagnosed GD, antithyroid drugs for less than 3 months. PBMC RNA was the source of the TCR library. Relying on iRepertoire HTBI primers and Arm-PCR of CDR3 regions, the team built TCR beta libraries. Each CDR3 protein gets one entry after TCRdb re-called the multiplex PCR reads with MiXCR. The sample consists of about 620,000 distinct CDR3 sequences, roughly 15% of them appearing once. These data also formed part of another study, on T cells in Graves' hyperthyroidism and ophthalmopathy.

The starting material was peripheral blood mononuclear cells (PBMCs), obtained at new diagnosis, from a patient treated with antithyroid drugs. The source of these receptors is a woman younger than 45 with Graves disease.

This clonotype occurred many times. CDR3 residues: CASSGTGGLSTEAFF. The CDR3, as DNA: TGTGCCAGTTCCGGGACAGGGGGCTTGAGCACTGAAGCTTTCTTT. This chain links TRBV2 with TRBJ1-1; 12 nucleotides match TRBD1. This CDR3 has 15 residues. Germline lookup yields CDR1 SNHLY and CDR2 FYNNEI. J lost 4 bases, V lost 9 bases, and 9 bases had no gene match.

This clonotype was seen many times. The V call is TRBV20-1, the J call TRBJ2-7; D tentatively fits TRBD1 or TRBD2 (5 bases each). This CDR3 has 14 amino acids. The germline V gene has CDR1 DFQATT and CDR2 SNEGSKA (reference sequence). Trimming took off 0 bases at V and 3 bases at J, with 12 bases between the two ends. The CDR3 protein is CSAREGDGYYEQYF. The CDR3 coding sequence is TGCAGTGCTAGAGAAGGGGACGGCTACTACGAGCAGTACTTC.

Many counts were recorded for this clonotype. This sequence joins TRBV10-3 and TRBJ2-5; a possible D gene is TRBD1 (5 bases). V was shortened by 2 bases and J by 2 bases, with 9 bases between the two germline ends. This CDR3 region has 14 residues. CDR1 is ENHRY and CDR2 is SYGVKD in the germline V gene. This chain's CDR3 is CAISEARGQETQYF. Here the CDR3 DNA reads TGTGCCATCAGTGAGGCAAGGGGACAAGAGACCCAGTACTTC.

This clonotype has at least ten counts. This chain's CDR3 is CATYGTERSYEQYF. In nucleotides, the CDR3 is TGTGCCACCTACGGGACGGAGCGCTCCTACGAGCAGTACTTC. The gene calls are TRBV28 and TRBJ2-7, with D perhaps given as TRBD1 or TRBD2 (5 bases each). This CDR3 comprises 14 residues. Trimming left V 10 bases short and J 0 bases short, with 16 bases between. Looked up from germline, CDR1 is MDHEN and CDR2 is SYDVKM.

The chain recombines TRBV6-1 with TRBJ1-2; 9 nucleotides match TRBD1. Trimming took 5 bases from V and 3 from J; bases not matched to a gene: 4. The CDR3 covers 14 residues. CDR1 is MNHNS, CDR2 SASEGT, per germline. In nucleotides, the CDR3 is TGTGCCAGCAGTCCACAGGGGGCTTACTATGGCTACACCTTC. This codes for CASSPQGAYYGYTF.